The 18 T cell receptor beta chains given below trace back to one sample, sequenced in a study of T cells in Graves' hyperthyroidism and ophthalmopathy. Amplified TCR beta CDR3 regions derived from RNA transcripts. HTBI primers drove first-round RT-PCR of the TCR CDR3. TCRdb redid the calling of the multiplex PCR reads with MiXCR, one entry per CDR3 protein. The sample has around 340,000 distinct CDR3 sequences; 15% to 20% are singletons. The sample consisted of blood. The receptor source for this set is a woman aged 45 to 65 with Graves' hyperthyroidism.

This clonotype was counted at least ten times. The V gene is TRBV10-3, the J gene TRBJ2-3; TRBD1 is a possible D gene (6 bases). Looked up from germline, CDR1 is ENHRY and CDR2 is SYGVKD. The CDR3 consists of 14 residues. Trimming shortened V by 5 bases and J by 1 base, and 10 bases separated the two germline ends. DNA of the CDR3: TGTGCCATCAGTAATGCAGGGGGCACAGATACGCAGTATTTT. Protein sequence: CAISNAGGTDTQYF.

This clonotype came up many times. The chain uses TRBV3-1 and TRBJ2-1; D may correspond to TRBD1 or TRBD2 (5 bases each). CDR3 length equals 13 residues. V lost 0 bases, J lost 8 bases, and 8 bases lay in between. CDR1 LGHDT and CDR2 YNNKEL come from the germline V gene (reference sequence). As DNA, the CDR3 is TGTGCCAGCAGCCAAGAGGGGGTTTATGAGCAGTTCTTC. This codes for CASSQEGVYEQFF.

This clonotype was seen only a few times. The rearrangement uses TRBV12-3 or TRBV12-4 and TRBJ1-6, with D unclear. The V end lost 5 bases, the J end lost 7 bases, and 15 bases lay between the germline ends. The CDR3 loop spans 15 amino acids. The CDR3 sequence is CASSLHMEGNSPLHF. The CDR3 bases are TGTGCCAGCAGTCTGCATATGGAAGGGAATTCACCCCTCCACTTT.

This clonotype has ten or more counts. The V gene is TRBV28, the J gene TRBJ2-7, with D perhaps TRBD2 (5 bases). The V gene lost 3 bases and the J gene lost 4 bases, with 13 bases spanning the gap. CDR3 length: 14 amino acids. From germline, CDR1 is MDHEN and CDR2 SYDVKM. The CDR3 DNA follows: TGTGCCAGCAGTTTTATCCGGGGAAAGTACGAGCAGTACTTC. This gives the protein CASSFIRGKYEQYF.

A word on this clonotype: A much larger clone lies one base from this, so it may be a read error. This chain connects TRBV11-2 to TRBJ2-7, with 14 bases aligning to TRBD2. The CDR3 is 17 amino acids. The ends lost 4 bases at V and 5 bases at J; junction bases unmatched: 10. Germline CDR1 and CDR2: SGHAT and FQNNGV. The DNA of the CDR3 is TGTGCCAGCAGCTCCAGACTAGCGGGAGGGCTGATCCACGAGCAGTACTTC. This gives the protein CASSSRLAGGLIHEQYF.

The chain's CDR3 is CASSQERGRETQYF. CDR3 coding DNA: TGCGCCAGCAGCCAAGAACGGGGGAGAGAGACCCAGTACTTC. The chain combines TRBV4-3 with TRBJ2-5, with a possible D match to TRBD2 (6 bases). Per germline, CDR1 LGHNA and CDR2 YSLEER. V lost 0 bases, J lost 4 bases, and 9 bases lay in between. The CDR3 is 14 residues long.

This clonotype was recorded many times. The chain is built from TRBV27 and TRBJ2-3; D is undetermined. CDR3 length: 14 residues. Trimming left V 6 bases short and J 1 base short, with 11 bases between. Per the germline V gene, CDR1 is MNHEY and CDR2 is SMNVEV (reference sequence). The CDR3 here is CASSPEWGTDTQYF. CDR3 nucleotide sequence: TGTGCCAGCAGCCCGGAGTGGGGCACAGATACGCAGTATTTT.

This clonotype was picked up a small number of times. This sequence joins TRBV7-9 and TRBJ1-2; TRBD1 matches at 8 bases. The CDR3 is 15 residues long. V gave up 5 bases and J gave up 8 bases; unmatched junction bases: 13. The V gene's germline CDR1 is SEHNR and CDR2 FQNEAQ (reference sequence). This CDR3 reads CASSPRQTGVYGYTF. The CDR3 DNA is TGTGCCAGCAGCCCCCGGCAGACAGGGGTTTACGGCTACACCTTC.

This clonotype was observed at least ten times. This sequence joins TRBV6-5 and TRBJ1-5; D may be TRBD1 (5 bases). The CDR3 runs to 15 residues. The germline V and J ends were trimmed by 0 bases and 2 bases, with 8 bases remaining between them. The germline V gene encodes CDR1 MNHEY and CDR2 SVGAGI. The CDR3 region has the DNA TGTGCCAGCAGTTACTCGTTAGGGGGCAATCAGCCCCAGCATTTT. Amino acids: CASSYSLGGNQPQHF.

Many counts were recorded for this clonotype. The gene calls are TRBV18 and TRBJ2-3, with no clear D. There are 13 residues in the CDR3. The germline gives CDR1 KGHSH, CDR2 LQKENI. V was cut by 6 bases and J by 6 bases, with 13 bases left in between. The CDR3 here is CASSHENADTQYF. CDR3 bases: TGTGCCAGCTCCCATGAGAATGCCGATACGCAGTATTTT.

This clonotype has at least ten counts. J is TRBJ2-7 and V is TRBV6-2 or TRBV6-3; 12 bases are a match to TRBD2. Looked up from germline, CDR1 is MNHEY and CDR2 is SVGEGT. This CDR3 comprises 19 residues. V lost 4 bases and J lost 1; bases outside the gene matches: 14. CDR3 amino acids: CASSFLIVASGRDSYEQYF. CDR3 nucleotides: TGTGCCAGCAGTTTTCTAATCGTGGCTAGCGGGAGGGATTCCTACGAGCAGTACTTC.

The V call is TRBV2, the J call TRBJ1-2; maybe TRBD1 (6 bases). Trimming removed 4 bases at V and 4 bases at J, with 10 bases between. This CDR3 is built from 13 residues. The germline V gene encodes CDR1 SNHLY and CDR2 FYNNEI. The CDR3 region is CASSASGVYGYTF. In DNA, the CDR3 is TGTGCCAGCAGTGCGTCAGGGGTCTATGGCTACACCTTC.

This clonotype was counted a few times. This CDR3 is CATSRDSLAGAPSSYNEQFF. The DNA for the CDR3 is TGTGCCACCAGCAGAGATAGCCTAGCGGGGGCCCCGAGCTCCTACAATGAGCAGTTCTTC. The J gene is TRBJ2-1, the V gene TRBV15; 10 positions match TRBD2. The trim removed 0 bases at V and 0 bases at J, leaving 11 bases unmatched. The V gene's germline CDR1 is LNHNV and CDR2 YYDKDF (reference sequence). The CDR3 sequence is 20 residues long.

In its sample, this clonotype was seen many times. The rearrangement uses TRBV24-1 and TRBJ2-1, with 12 positions matching TRBD2. V was clipped by 9 bases and J by 7 bases; unmatched bases: 12. Germline loops: CDR1 KGHDR, CDR2 SFDVKD. This CDR3 is 16 amino acids long. The CDR3 sequence is CATESITSGGRNEQFF. DNA for the CDR3: TGTGCCACCGAATCGATCACTAGCGGGGGGAGGAATGAGCAGTTCTTC.

The chain combines TRBV5-1 with TRBJ2-2; 8 nucleotides agree with TRBD2. From germline, CDR1 is SGHRS and CDR2 YFSETQ. The CDR3 contains 15 residues. Unmatched junction bases numbered 7, after V lost 4 bases and J lost 5 bases. CDR3 amino acids: CASSIGLAWTGELFF. CDR3 DNA sequence: TGCGCCAGCAGCATAGGACTAGCCTGGACCGGGGAGCTGTTTTTT.

The chain uses TRBV7-9 and TRBJ1-2; perhaps TRBD1 as D (5 bases). In germline, CDR1 is SEHNR, CDR2 FQNEAQ (reference sequence). The CDR3 sequence is 13 residues long. The V end was cut by 3 bases, the J end by 4 bases, with 9 bases between. The CDR3 protein is CASSLEGTYGYTF. The CDR3 DNA reads as TGTGCCAGCAGCTTGGAGGGGACCTATGGCTACACCTTC.

The chain links TRBV13 to TRBJ1-2; 8 nucleotides line up with TRBD1. After removal of 5 bases from V and 1 base from J, the junction contained 6 bases not matched to a gene. This CDR3 is built from 15 residues. Germline-derived CDR1 and CDR2 are PRHDT and FYEKMQ (reference sequence). CDR3 bases: TGTGCCAGCAGCGCCCGGGACAGGATTAACTATGGCTACACCTTC. Amino acid sequence: CASSARDRINYGYTF.

In its sample, this clonotype was seen many times. The chain uses TRBV14 and TRBJ2-7, with unresolved D. Trimming removed 4 bases at V and 5 bases at J, with 18 bases between. Germline CDR1 SGHDN, CDR2 FVKESK. The CDR3 has 15 amino acids. CDR3 loop: CASSLDPPFGDEQYF. The CDR3 DNA reads as TGTGCCAGCAGCCTCGACCCACCTTTTGGGGACGAGCAGTACTTC.